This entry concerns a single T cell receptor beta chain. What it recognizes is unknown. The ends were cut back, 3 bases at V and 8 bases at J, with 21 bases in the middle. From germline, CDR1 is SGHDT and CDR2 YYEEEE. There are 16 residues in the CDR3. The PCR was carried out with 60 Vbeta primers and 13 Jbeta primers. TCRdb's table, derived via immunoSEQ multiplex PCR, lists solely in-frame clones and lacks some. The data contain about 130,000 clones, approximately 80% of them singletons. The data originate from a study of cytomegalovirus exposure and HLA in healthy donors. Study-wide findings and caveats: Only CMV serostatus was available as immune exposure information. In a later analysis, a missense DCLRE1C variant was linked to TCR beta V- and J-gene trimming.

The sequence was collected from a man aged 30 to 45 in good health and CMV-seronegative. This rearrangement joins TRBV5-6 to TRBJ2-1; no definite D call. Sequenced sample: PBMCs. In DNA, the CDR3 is TGTGCCAGCAGCTCCCCCCGGTACTCCTCGTCGGATGAGCAGTTCTTC. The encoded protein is CASSSPRYSSSDEQFF.